This TCR beta chain was retrieved from a study of a mutant IDH1 vaccine in newly diagnosed glioma. Study-wide background: Patients were started on vaccination 4-6 weeks after radiotherapy alone, or with temozolomide cycles. Study-level findings and limits: Across multiple MHC alleles, around 93% of patients had vaccine-induced responses.

TCRdb's table, derived via immunoSEQ multiplex PCR, lists solely in-frame clones and lacks some. In the table there are about 53,000 clones, roughly 80% of which are singletons. Stated time point: week 5, during vaccination. In the vaccine, a single dose held 300 ug of the mutant IDH1 20-mer peptide, along with topical imiquimod. There were new WHO grade 3 or 4 astrocytomas in the donors, and these were IDH1-mutant and ATRX-lost. Worth noting for this clone: The target antigen is unknown.

Germline assignment: CDR1 MGHRA and CDR2 YSYEKL. Trimming stripped 4 bases from V and 4 bases from J, with 11 bases between. The CDR3 has 14 amino acids. The sequence came from a woman aged 45 to 65 with glioma. The chain has TRBV4-1 and TRBJ1-5; a possible D gene is TRBD1 (5 bases). The material was PBMCs, obtained from a glioma patient whose treatment included an IDH1 peptide vaccine. The CDR3 DNA follows: TGCGCCAGCAGCCCAGTTGGGGGGAATCAGCCCCAGCATTTT. This translates into CASSPVGGNQPQHF.